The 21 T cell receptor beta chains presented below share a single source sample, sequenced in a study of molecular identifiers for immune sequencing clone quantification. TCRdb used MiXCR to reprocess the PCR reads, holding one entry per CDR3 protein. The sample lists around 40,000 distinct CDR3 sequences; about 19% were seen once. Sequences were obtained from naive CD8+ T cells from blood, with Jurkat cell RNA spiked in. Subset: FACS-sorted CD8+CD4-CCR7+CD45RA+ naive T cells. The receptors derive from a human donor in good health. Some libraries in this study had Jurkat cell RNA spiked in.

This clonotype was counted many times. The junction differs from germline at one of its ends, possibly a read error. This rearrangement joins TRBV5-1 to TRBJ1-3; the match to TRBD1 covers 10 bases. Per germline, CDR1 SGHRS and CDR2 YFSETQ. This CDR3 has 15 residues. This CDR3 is CASSPDRGPGNTIYF. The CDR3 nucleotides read TGTGCCAGCAGCCCTGACAGGGGGCCTGGAAACACCATATATTTT.

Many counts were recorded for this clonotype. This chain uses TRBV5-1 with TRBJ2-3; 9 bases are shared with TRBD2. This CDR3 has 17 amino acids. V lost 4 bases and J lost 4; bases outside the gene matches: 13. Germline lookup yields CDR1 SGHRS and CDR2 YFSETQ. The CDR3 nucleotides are TGCGCCAGCAGCCCGCTGGGACTAGCCATTGGATCAGATACGCAGTATTTT. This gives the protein CASSPLGLAIGSDTQYF.

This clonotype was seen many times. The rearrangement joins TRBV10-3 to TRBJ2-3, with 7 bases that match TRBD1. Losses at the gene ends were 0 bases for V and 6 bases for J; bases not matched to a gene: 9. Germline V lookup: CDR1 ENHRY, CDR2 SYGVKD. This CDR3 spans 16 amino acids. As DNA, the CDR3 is TGTGCCATCAGTGAGTCTTCGGGACAGATGGACGATACGCAGTATTTT. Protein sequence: CAISESSGQMDDTQYF.

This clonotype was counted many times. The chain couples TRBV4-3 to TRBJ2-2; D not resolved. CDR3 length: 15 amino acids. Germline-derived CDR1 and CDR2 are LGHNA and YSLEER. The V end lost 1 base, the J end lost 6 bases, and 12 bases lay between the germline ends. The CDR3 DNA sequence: TGCGCCAGCAGCCAAGGGAGATTAGGTGCCGGGGAGCTGTTTTTT. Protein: CASSQGRLGAGELFF.

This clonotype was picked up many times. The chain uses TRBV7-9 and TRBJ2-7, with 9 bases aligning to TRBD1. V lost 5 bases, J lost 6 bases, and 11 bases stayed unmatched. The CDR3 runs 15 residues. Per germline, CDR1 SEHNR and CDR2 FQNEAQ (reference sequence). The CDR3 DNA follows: TGTGCCAGCAGCCCCAGGACAGGGGCCGCCTCCGAGCAGTACTTC. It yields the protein CASSPRTGAASEQYF.

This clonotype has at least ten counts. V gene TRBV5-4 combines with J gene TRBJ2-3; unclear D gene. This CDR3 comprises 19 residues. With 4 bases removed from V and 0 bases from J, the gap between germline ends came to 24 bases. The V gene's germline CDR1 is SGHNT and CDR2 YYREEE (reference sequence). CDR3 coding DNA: TGTGCCAGCAGCACGACAACCTCAAACCCCCGGGCCAGCACAGATACGCAGTATTTT. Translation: CASSTTTSNPRASTDTQYF. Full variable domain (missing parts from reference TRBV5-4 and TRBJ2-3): ETGVTQSPTHLIKTRGQQVTLRCSSQSGHNTVSWYQQALGQGPQFIFQYYREEENGRGNFPPRFSGLQFPNYSSELNVNALELDDSALYLCASSTTTSNPRASTDTQYFGPGTRLTVL.

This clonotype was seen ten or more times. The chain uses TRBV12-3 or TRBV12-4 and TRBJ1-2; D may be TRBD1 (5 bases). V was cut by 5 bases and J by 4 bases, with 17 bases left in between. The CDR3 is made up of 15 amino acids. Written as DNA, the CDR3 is TGTGCCAGCAGTGGGGACGGATATTTAGGCTATGGCTACACCTTC. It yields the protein CASSGDGYLGYGYTF.

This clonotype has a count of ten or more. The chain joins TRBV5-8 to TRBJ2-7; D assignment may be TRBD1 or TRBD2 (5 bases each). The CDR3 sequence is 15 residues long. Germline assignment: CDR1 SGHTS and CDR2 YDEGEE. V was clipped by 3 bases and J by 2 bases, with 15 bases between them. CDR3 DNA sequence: TGTGCCAGCAGCTCTCTGGGGGAGAGGCCCTACGAGCAGTACTTC. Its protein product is CASSSLGERPYEQYF.

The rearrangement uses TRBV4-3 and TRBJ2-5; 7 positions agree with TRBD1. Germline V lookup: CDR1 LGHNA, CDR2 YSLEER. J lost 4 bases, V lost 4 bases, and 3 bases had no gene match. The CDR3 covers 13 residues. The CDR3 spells CASSPYRGETQYF. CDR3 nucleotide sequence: TGCGCCAGCAGCCCGTACAGGGGAGAGACCCAGTACTTC.

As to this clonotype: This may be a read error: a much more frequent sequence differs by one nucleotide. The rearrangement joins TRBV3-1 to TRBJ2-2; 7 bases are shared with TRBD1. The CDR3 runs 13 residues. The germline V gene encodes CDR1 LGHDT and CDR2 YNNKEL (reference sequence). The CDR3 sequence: CAGSLGGPGELFF. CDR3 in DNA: TGTGCCGGCAGCCTAGGGGGCCCCGGGGAGCTGTTTTTT.

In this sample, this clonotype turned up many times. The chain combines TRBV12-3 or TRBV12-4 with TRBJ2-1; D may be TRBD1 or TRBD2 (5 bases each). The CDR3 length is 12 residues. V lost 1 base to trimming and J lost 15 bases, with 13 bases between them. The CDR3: CASSLGGIDPFF. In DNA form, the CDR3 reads TGTGCCAGCAGTTTAGGGGGGATCGATCCGTTCTTC.

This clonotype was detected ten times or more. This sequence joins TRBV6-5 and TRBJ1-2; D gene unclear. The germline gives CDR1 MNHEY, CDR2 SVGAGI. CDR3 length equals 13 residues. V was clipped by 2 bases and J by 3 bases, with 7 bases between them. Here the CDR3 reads CASSYGPHYGYTF. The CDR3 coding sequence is TGTGCCAGCAGTTACGGGCCGCACTATGGCTACACCTTC.

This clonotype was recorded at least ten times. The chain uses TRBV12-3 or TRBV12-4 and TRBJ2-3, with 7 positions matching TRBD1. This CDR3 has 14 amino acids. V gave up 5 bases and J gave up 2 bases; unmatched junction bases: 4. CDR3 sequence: CASSPDRATDTQYF. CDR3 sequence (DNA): TGTGCCAGCAGTCCCGACAGGGCCACAGATACGCAGTATTTT.

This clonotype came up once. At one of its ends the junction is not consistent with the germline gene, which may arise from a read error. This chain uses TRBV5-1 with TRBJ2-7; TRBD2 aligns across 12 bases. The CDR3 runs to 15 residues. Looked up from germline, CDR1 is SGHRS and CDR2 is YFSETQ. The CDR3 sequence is CASSWASGGAYELYF. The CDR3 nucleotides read TGCGCCAGCAGCTGGGCTAGCGGGGGGGCCTACGAGCTGTACTTC.

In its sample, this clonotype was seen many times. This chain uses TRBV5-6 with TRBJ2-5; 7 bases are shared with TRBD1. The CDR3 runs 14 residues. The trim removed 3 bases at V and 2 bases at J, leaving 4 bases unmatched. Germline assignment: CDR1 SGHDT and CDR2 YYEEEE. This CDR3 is CASSSEQGQETQYF. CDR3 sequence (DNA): TGTGCCAGCAGCTCTGAACAGGGGCAAGAGACCCAGTACTTC. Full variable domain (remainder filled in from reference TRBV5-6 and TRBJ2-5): DAGVTQSPTHLIKTRGQQVTLRCSPKSGHDTVSWYQQALGQGPQFIFQYYEEEERQRGNFPDRFSGHQFPNYSSELNVNALLLGDSALYLCASSSEQGQETQYFGPGTRLLVL.

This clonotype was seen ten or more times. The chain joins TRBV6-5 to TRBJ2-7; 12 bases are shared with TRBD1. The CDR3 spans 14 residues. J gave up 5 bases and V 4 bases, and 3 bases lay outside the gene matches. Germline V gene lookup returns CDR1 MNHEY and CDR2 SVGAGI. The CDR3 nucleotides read TGTGCCAGCAGTTCGGGACAGGGGGCGGACGAGCAGTACTTC. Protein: CASSSGQGADEQYF.

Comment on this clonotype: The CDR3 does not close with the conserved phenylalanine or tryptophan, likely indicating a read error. CDR3 in DNA: TGCGCTAGCAGCTTACAGGGTCGGTACGAGCAGTACCTC. This codes for CASSLQGRYEQYL. The V and J genes are TRBV4-1 and TRBJ2-7; weak D call: TRBD1 (6 bases). This CDR3 is built from 13 residues. From germline, CDR1 is MGHRA and CDR2 YSYEKL.

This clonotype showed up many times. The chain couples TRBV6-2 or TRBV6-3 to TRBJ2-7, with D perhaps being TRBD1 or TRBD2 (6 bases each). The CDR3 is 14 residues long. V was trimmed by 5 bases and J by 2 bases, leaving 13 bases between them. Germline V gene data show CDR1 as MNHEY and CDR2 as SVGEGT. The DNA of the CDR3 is TGTGCCAGCAGTCGAGGGGGGACGACCTACGAGCAGTACTTC. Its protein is CASSRGGTTYEQYF.

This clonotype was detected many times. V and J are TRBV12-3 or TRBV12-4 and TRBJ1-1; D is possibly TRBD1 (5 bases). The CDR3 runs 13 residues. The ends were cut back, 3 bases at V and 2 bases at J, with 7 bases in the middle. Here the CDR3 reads CASSFDRNTEAFF. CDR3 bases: TGTGCCAGCAGTTTTGACAGAAACACTGAAGCTTTCTTT.

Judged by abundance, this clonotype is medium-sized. CDR3 nucleotides: TGCGCCAGCAGCTTGGAAGATACGCAGTATTTT. This gives the protein CASSLEDTQYF. The J gene is TRBJ2-3, the V gene TRBV5-1; D not resolved. This CDR3 spans 11 amino acids. V shed 0 bases and J shed 5 bases, with 1 base lying between them. In germline, CDR1 is SGHRS, CDR2 YFSETQ.

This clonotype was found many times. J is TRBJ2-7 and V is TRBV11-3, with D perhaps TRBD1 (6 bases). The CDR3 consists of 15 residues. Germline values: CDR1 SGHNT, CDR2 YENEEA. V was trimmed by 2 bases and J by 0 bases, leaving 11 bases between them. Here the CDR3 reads CASSLSWGPSYEQYF. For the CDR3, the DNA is TGTGCCAGCAGCTTATCATGGGGGCCCTCCTACGAGCAGTACTTC.